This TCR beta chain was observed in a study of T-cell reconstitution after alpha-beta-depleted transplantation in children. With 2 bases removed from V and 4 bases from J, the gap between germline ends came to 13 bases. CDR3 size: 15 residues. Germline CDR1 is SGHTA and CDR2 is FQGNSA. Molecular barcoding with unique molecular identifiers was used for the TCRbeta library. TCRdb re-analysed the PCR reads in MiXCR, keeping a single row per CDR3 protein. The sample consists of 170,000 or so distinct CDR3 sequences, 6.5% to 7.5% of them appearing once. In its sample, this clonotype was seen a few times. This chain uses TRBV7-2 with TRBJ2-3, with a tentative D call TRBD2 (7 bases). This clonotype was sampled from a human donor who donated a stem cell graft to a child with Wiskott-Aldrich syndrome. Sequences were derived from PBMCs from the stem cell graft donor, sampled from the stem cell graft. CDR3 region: CASSLLRGGADTQYF. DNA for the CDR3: TGTGCCAGCAGCTTATTGCGAGGGGGGGCAGATACGCAGTATTTT.